One sample yielded the 4 T cell receptor beta chains listed below, sequenced in a study of blood T cell repertoires in COVID-19. Clones were sequenced by immunoSEQ multiplex PCR, and TCRdb holds only the in-frame ones, with some missing. Of around 190,000 clones detected, 65% to 90% appear once; the ten largest clones hold around 8.6%. Sequenced input: peripheral blood. The source of these receptors is a man aged 50 to 59 with active or convalescent COVID-19.

The chain links TRBV9 to TRBJ1-5; D uncertain. V dropped 0 bases and J dropped 0 bases, with 10 bases sitting between them. Germline loops: CDR1 SGDLS, CDR2 YYNGEE. This CDR3 spans 16 amino acids. The CDR3 DNA follows: TGTGCCAGCAGCGTAGTCCCGGACTATAGCAATCAGCCCCAGCATTTT. Protein: CASSVVPDYSNQPQHF. The entire variable domain, with the rest obtained from reference TRBV9 and TRBJ1-5, is as follows: DSGVTQTPKHLITATGQRVTLRCSPRSGDLSVYWYQQSLDQGLQFLIQYYNGEERAKGNILERFSAQQFPDLHSELNLSSLELGDSALYFCASSVVPDYSNQPQHFGDGTRLSIL.

The chain is built from TRBV28 and TRBJ1-5; no clear D. The V and J ends lost 8 bases and 6 bases respectively, with 11 bases between them. The CDR3 is 12 amino acids. Germline loops: CDR1 MDHEN, CDR2 SYDVKM. In DNA form, the CDR3 reads TGTGCCAGCGCTGTACAGTCTCAGCCCCAGCATTTT. It encodes CASAVQSQPQHF.

The V gene is TRBV2, the J gene TRBJ1-4; 10 nucleotides align to TRBD1. The CDR3 has 13 amino acids. Germline-derived CDR1 and CDR2 are SNHLY and FYNNEI. The J segment lost 8 bases and the V segment lost 6 bases, leaving 3 bases of the junction unmatched. This CDR3 is CASRTGGSEKLFF. For the CDR3, the DNA is TGTGCCAGCAGGACAGGGGGCTCGGAAAAACTGTTTTTT.

At least ten counts were recorded for this clone. The V call is TRBV18, the J call TRBJ1-5; the D gene is possibly TRBD1 (6 bases). Germline lookup yields CDR1 KGHSH and CDR2 LQKENI. CDR3 length: 17 residues. Deletions cut 2 bases from V and 3 bases from J, with 17 bases between. CDR3 loop: CASSPSPPRQDNQPQHF. The DNA for the CDR3 is TGTGCCAGCTCACCATCCCCCCCAAGACAGGACAATCAGCCCCAGCATTTT.